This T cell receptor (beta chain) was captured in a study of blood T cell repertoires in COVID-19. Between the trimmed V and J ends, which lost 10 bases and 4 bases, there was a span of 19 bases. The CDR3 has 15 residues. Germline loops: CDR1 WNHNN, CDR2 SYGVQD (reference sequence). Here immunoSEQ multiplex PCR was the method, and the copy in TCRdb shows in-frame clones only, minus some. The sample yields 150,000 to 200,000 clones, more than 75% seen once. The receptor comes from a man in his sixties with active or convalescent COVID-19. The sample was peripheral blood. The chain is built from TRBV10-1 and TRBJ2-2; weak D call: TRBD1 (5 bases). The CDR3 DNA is TGCGCCACGAAAAGTAGTCAGGGTAGCACCGGGGAGCTGTTTTTT. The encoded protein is CATKSSQGSTGELFF.